This T cell receptor beta chain derives from a study of OX40 agonist ivuxolimab in advanced cancers. Study-wide context: Intravenous ivuxolimab at 0.01 to 10 mg/kg was given to patients every 2 weeks.

V was shortened by 4 bases and J by 10 bases, with 11 bases between the two germline ends. Germline CDR1 is SGHDN and CDR2 is FVKESK. The CDR3 runs 13 residues. This clone was seen only a few times. Here immunoSEQ multiplex PCR was the method, and the copy in TCRdb shows in-frame clones only, minus some. The data show some 75,000 clones, 85% to 90% seen once. This TCR derives from an adult with an advanced solid tumor such as melanoma, head and neck, liver or kidney cancer. Sequencing used CD4+ or CD8+ T cells sorted from blood, obtained in a trial of the OX40 agonist ivuxolimab. The gene calls are TRBV14 and TRBJ1-6, with D maybe TRBD1 (5 bases). The CDR3 protein is CASSREWDSPLHF. The CDR3, as DNA: TGTGCCAGCAGCCGAGAGTGGGACTCACCCCTCCACTTT.